This T cell receptor (beta chain) was recovered during a study of blood T cell repertoires in COVID-19. Here immunoSEQ multiplex PCR was the method, and the copy in TCRdb shows in-frame clones only, minus some. The repertoire holds approximately 180,000 clones, about 79% seen once, with about 25% in the top ten. Germline CDR1 and CDR2: SGHRS and YFSETQ. The V end was cut by 0 bases, the J end by 5 bases, with 12 bases between. The CDR3 is 14 residues long. This TCR was recovered from an older woman with acute or convalescent COVID-19. The specimen sequenced was peripheral blood. The genes are TRBV5-1 and TRBJ2-7; weak D call: TRBD1 (5 bases). The CDR3 region is CASSLDRREDEQYF. The CDR3 DNA reads as TGCGCCAGCAGCTTGGACAGGAGAGAGGACGAGCAGTACTTC.